This T cell receptor beta chain was captured by sequencing in a study of metastatic and nonmetastatic thyroid tumors. Study background: A comparison of repertoires was made across blood and tumor or nodule tissue from malignant and benign thyroid patients.

Source study methods: In papillary thyroid cancer, a distant-metastasis classifier was built using CDR3 differences across clinicopathological groups. TCRdb redid the clone calls on the PCR reads using MiXCR. TCRdb's processing, not the study's, gives the V and J calls here. The sample consists of around 16,000 clones, roughly a quarter of them appearing once. The entire patient cohort was treatment-naive prior to thyroid surgery. Findings and limits, study-wide: The study reportedly found significantly higher TCR beta diversity in malignant thyroid tumors than benign nodules, in blood and tumor.

The V gene end was trimmed by 4 bases and the J gene end by 2 bases; junction bases not matched to a gene: 7. Germline V gene sequence: CDR1 MNHEY, CDR2 SMNVEV (reference sequence). The CDR3 loop spans 15 amino acids. This clone was found a few times. Its antigen is not known. This receptor was taken from a female donor with papillary thyroid cancer or a benign thyroid nodule (not recorded which). Some clones in this sample may be carry-over from other donors' samples. The V gene is TRBV27, the J gene TRBJ2-7, with TRBD2 matching 8 bases. The sample comprised adjacent normal tissue. The CDR3 bases are TGTGCCAGCAGTTCAGCGGGGGTTGACCCCTACGAGCAGTACTTC. Residues: CASSSAGVDPYEQYF.